The 20 T cell receptor beta chains below were found in one sample sequenced in a study of OX40 agonist ivuxolimab in advanced cancers. The receptor library was made with the immunoSEQ multiplex PCR assay. TCRdb took this table from immuneACCESS and kept in-frame rearrangements with V and J called. Such tables lack part of the clones; where checked against another copy, unresolved V genes explain under half of the gap, and the rest is unexplained. In this sample the table shows about 40,000 clones, roughly 81% of which occur a single time. 15% to 20% of the sample lies in the top ten. The source material was CD4+ or CD8+ T cells sorted from blood, sampled in a trial of the OX40 agonist ivuxolimab. The receptors were sampled from an adult with an advanced solid tumor such as melanoma, head and neck, liver or kidney cancer.

The chain recombines TRBV19 with TRBJ2-7, with a tentative D call TRBD2 (6 bases). Trimming took 7 bases from V and 7 from J, leaving 23 bases between them. This CDR3 comprises 15 residues. The germline V gene has CDR1 LNHDA and CDR2 SQIVND (reference sequence). The CDR3, as DNA: TGTGCCAGTAAATTAAGCGGGTCCGCCTTATGGGAGCAGTACTTC. It is translated as CASKLSGSALWEQYF.

The rearrangement joins TRBV7-2 to TRBJ2-7; 7 bases are a match to TRBD2. Germline CDR1 and CDR2: SGHTA and FQGNSA. Trimming cost V 4 bases and J 3 bases; bases outside gene matches: 6. The length of the CDR3 is 14 residues. The CDR3 sequence: CASSSGLGHYEQYF. CDR3 sequence (DNA): TGTGCCAGCAGCTCCGGACTAGGGCACTACGAGCAGTACTTC.

By share of the sample, this clone is medium-sized. The chain couples TRBV7-9 to TRBJ1-1; 10 bases align to TRBD1. The V segment lost 1 base and the J segment 10 bases; nucleotides outside the gene matches: 9. The CDR3 totals 15 residues. CDR1 and CDR2 (germline): SEHNR, FQNEAQ (reference sequence). The CDR3 sequence: CASSLVGTGDMGAFF. The CDR3 nucleotides read TGTGCCAGCAGCTTAGTGGGGACAGGGGACATGGGAGCTTTCTTT.

V and J are TRBV25-1 and TRBJ1-2; no firm D call. V was pared by 1 base and J by 8 bases, with 11 bases between. The CDR3 is 13 residues long. CDR1 is MGHDK, CDR2 SYGVNS, per germline. The CDR3 DNA reads as TGTGCCAGCAGTGAATCGCCGGTCTTAGGCTACACCTTC. It translates to CASSESPVLGYTF.

The chain couples TRBV11-1 to TRBJ2-7, with 7 bases identical to TRBD2. With V trimmed by 0 bases and J by 4 bases, 12 bases remained unmatched. This CDR3 is 17 amino acids long. From germline, CDR1 is SGHAT and CDR2 FQDESV (reference sequence). The CDR3 is CASSLARWGGISYEQYF. CDR3 nucleotide sequence: TGTGCCAGCAGCTTAGCGCGATGGGGGGGGATCTCGTACGAGCAGTACTTC.

The chain employs TRBV6-6 and TRBJ2-7; 10 nucleotides match TRBD2. Trimming cost V 7 bases and J 2 bases; bases outside gene matches: 5. The germline V gene has CDR1 MNHNY and CDR2 SVGAGI (reference sequence). This CDR3 is 14 amino acids long. The CDR3 loop is CASIGLAGAYEQYF. The DNA for the CDR3 is TGTGCCAGCATCGGGCTAGCGGGAGCCTACGAGCAGTACTTC.

The chain uses TRBV29-1 and TRBJ1-4; D call uncertain. V shed 4 bases and J shed 4 bases, with 13 bases lying between them. The V gene's germline CDR1 is SQVTM and CDR2 ANQGSEA. The CDR3 length is 14 residues. The CDR3 coding sequence is TGCAGCGTTGTTCTACAGACTAATAATGAAAAACTGTTTTTT. Translation: CSVVLQTNNEKLFF.

The genes are TRBV6-5 and TRBJ2-1; TRBD2 agrees at 7 bases. The V gene's germline CDR1 is MNHEY and CDR2 SVGAGI. The ends lost 0 bases at V and 10 bases at J; junction bases unmatched: 12. The CDR3 runs to 16 residues. The CDR3 reads CASSYSPNRGEREQFF. Written as DNA, the CDR3 is TGTGCCAGCAGTTACTCACCAAACCGGGGGGAGAGGGAGCAGTTCTTC.

The rearrangement joins TRBV5-4 to TRBJ1-5, with D uncertain. Looked up from germline, CDR1 is SGHNT and CDR2 is YYREEE (reference sequence). The CDR3 covers 14 residues. The ends were cut back, 0 bases at V and 4 bases at J, with 8 bases in the middle. The CDR3 region has the DNA TGTGCCAGCAGCTTGGGGGGAGGTAATCAGCCCCAGCATTTT. Translated: CASSLGGGNQPQHF.

This chain uses TRBV7-9 with TRBJ1-1; D is unresolved. V dropped 10 bases and J dropped 4 bases, with 13 bases sitting between them. This CDR3 spans 12 amino acids. Per the germline V gene, CDR1 is SEHNR and CDR2 is FQNEAQ (reference sequence). The CDR3 protein is CAIDTESTEAFF. The DNA for the CDR3 is TGTGCCATCGATACAGAATCCACTGAAGCTTTCTTT.

The rearrangement links TRBV10-2 to TRBJ2-5; 15 bases align to TRBD2. The CDR3 runs to 16 residues. V trimming: 1 base; J trimming: 5 bases; junction bases outside the gene matches: 2. Germline V lookup: CDR1 WSHSY, CDR2 SAAADI. CDR3 amino acids: CASSELGTSGRETQYF. DNA of the CDR3: TGCGCCAGCAGTGAGTTAGGGACTAGCGGGAGGGAGACCCAGTACTTC.

The chain has TRBV9 and TRBJ2-3; 7 bases agree with TRBD2. CDR3 size: 18 residues. After removal of 0 bases from V and 0 bases from J, the junction contained 10 bases not matched to a gene. Germline V gives CDR1 SGDLS, CDR2 YYNGEE. CDR3 residues: CASSVEGDLAVSTDTQYF. For the CDR3, the DNA is TGTGCCAGCAGCGTAGAAGGGGACCTAGCGGTAAGCACAGATACGCAGTATTTT.

The chain carries TRBV5-5 and TRBJ2-3; no definite D call. Trimming cost V 5 bases and J 3 bases, with 10 bases left between them. This CDR3 has 13 residues. From germline, CDR1 is SGHKS and CDR2 YYEKEE (reference sequence). As DNA, the CDR3 is TGTGCCAGCAGTCTCCCACGTACAGATACGCAGTATTTT. It is translated as CASSLPRTDTQYF.

V is TRBV11-1 and J is TRBJ1-1; no firm D call. The V end lost 1 base, the J end lost 0 bases, and 9 bases lay between the germline ends. The CDR3 is 15 amino acids. Germline V CDR1 and CDR2: SGHAT, FQDESV (reference sequence). In DNA form, the CDR3 reads TGTGCCAGCAGCTTAGAGGACGGGTTGAACACTGAAGCTTTCTTT. Translating gives CASSLEDGLNTEAFF.

CDR3 DNA sequence: TGTGCCTGGACAGGGGCGGGCTACGAGCAGTACTTC. The encoded protein is CAWTGAGYEQYF. The chain combines TRBV30 with TRBJ2-7; weak D call: TRBD1 (6 bases). The CDR3 has 12 amino acids. Germline CDR1 is GTSNPN and CDR2 is SVGIG (reference sequence). V was shortened by 4 bases and J by 3 bases, with 10 bases between the two germline ends. Based on the CDR3 plus reference TRBV30 and TRBJ2-7, the full variable domain is SQTIHQWPATLVQPVGSPLSLECTVEGTSNPNLYWYRQAAGRGLQLLFYSVGIGQISSEVPQNLSASRPQDRQFILSSKKLLLSDSGFYLCAWTGAGYEQYFGPGTRLTVT.

This clone was recorded once. The V call is TRBV7-9, the J call TRBJ1-2, with unresolved D. V was cut by 1 base and J by 3 bases, with 15 bases left in between. Germline V lookup: CDR1 SEHNR, CDR2 FQNEAQ (reference sequence). CDR3 length: 16 residues. CDR3: CASSLEQKLAYYGYTF. The CDR3 DNA reads as TGTGCCAGCAGCTTAGAACAGAAGTTGGCGTACTATGGCTACACCTTC.

The V and J genes are TRBV4-3 and TRBJ1-6, with a weak D call TRBD1 (5 bases). Germline V gene data show CDR1 as LGHNA and CDR2 as YSLEER. This CDR3 contains 16 residues. V lost 0 bases to trimming and J lost 10 bases, with 16 bases between them. In DNA form, the CDR3 reads TGCGCCAGCAGCCAAGATCGGGGGGAAGCTGCATCACCCCTCCACTTT. Amino acids: CASSQDRGEAASPLHF.

DNA for the CDR3: TGTGCCAGCAGTCCCCGTGCGGGGACAGGGATTTTTTGGGATGGCTACACCTTC. This codes for CASSPRAGTGIFWDGYTF. This chain links TRBV27 with TRBJ1-2; 9 bases fit TRBD1. The CDR3 totals 18 residues. V lost 5 bases, J lost 6 bases, and 19 bases stayed unmatched. CDR1 and CDR2 from the germline V gene are MNHEY and SMNVEV (reference sequence).

With regard to this clone: The same CDR3 also results from other DNA sequences found in this sample. The chain uses TRBV9 and TRBJ2-1, with TRBD2 identical over 10 bases. V lost 3 bases, J lost 4 bases, and 4 bases stayed unmatched. Per the germline V gene, CDR1 is SGDLS and CDR2 is YYNGEE. This CDR3 has 15 amino acids. The CDR3 sequence is CASSAGTSDYNEQFF. CDR3 sequence (DNA): TGTGCCAGCAGCGCCGGGACTAGCGATTACAATGAGCAGTTCTTC.

CDR3 in amino acids: CASSLAGSYGYTF. CDR3 nucleotide sequence: TGTGCCAGCAGCTTAGCGGGAAGCTATGGCTACACCTTC. The chain recombines TRBV11-1 with TRBJ1-2; D gene ambiguous. Germline V gene sequence: CDR1 SGHAT, CDR2 FQDESV (reference sequence). V shed 0 bases and J shed 4 bases, with 6 bases lying between them. The length of the CDR3 is 13 residues.